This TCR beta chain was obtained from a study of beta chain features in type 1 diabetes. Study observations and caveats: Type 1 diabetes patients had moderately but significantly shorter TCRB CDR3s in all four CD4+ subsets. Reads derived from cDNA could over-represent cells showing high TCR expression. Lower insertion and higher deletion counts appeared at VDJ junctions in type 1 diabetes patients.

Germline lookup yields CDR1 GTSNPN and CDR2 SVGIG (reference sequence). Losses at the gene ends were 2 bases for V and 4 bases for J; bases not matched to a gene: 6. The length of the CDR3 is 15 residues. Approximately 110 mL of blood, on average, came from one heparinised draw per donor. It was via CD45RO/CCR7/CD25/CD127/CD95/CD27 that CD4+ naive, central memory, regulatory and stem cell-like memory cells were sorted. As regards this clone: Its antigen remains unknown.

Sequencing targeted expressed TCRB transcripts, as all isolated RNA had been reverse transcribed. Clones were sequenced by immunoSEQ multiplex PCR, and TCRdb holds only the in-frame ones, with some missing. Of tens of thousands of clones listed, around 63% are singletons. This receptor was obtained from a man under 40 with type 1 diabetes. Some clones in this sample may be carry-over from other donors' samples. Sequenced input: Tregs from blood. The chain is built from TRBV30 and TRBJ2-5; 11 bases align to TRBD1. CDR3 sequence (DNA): TGTGCCTGGAGTCGCGGGACAGGGGGGTTAGAGACCCAGTACTTC. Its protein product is CAWSRGTGGLETQYF.